This is a list of T cell receptor beta chains from one sample in a study of blood T cell repertoires in COVID-19. Some clones are missing from TCRdb's copy, which holds only in-frame ones; the method was immunoSEQ multiplex PCR. The sample lists about 160,000 clones; approximately 84% were seen once. Sequencing was done on a sample of peripheral blood. The source is a middle-aged man who had recovered from COVID-19. CDR3s include the opening cysteine and the closing phenylalanine or tryptophan. Each record gives: clone size, D gene, J gene, V gene, CDR3 DNA, CDR3 protein. A D gene is named only where the DNA matches it firmly. The listing skips clone size in some rows; elsewhere it reads once, few, many or a size class.

size: .; D: TRBD1; J: TRBJ2-1; V: TRBV7-9; DNA: TGTGCCAGCAGCTTAGTGGGGACAAGGGACAGGATATTCAATGAGCAGTTCTTC; CDR3: CASSLVGTRDRIFNEQFF
size: .; D: .; J: TRBJ1-2; V: TRBV4-2; DNA: TGTGCCAGCAGCAGAAGTGGGCAAGGCTACACCTTC; CDR3: CASSRSGQGYTF
size: .; D: .; J: TRBJ1-2; V: TRBV6-6; DNA: TGTGCCAGCGGACAGTTCCATGGCTACACCTTC; CDR3: CASGQFHGYTF
size: .; D: .; J: TRBJ1-1; V: TRBV7-9; DNA: TGTGCCAGCAGCCCCGCTTCACAGATCACTGAAGCTTTCTTT; CDR3: CASSPASQITEAFF
size: .; D: .; J: TRBJ1-2; V: TRBV23-1; DNA: TGCGCCAGCAGTCAATCGCAGGTGACTAACTATGGCTACACCTTC; CDR3: CASSQSQVTNYGYTF
size: .; D: .; J: TRBJ2-3; V: TRBV15; DNA: TGTGCCACCAGCAGAGATAATTGGGGGCTCACAGATACGCAGTATTTT; CDR3: CATSRDNWGLTDTQYF
size: .; D: TRBD1; J: TRBJ1-3; V: TRBV6-5; DNA: TGTGCCAGCAGGGGGACAGGGAGGGACACCATATATTTT; CDR3: CASRGTGRDTIYF
size: .; D: TRBD1; J: TRBJ2-7; V: TRBV24-1; DNA: TGTGCCACCAGTGGGGACAGGGCCTACGAGCAGTACTTC; CDR3: CATSGDRAYEQYF
size: once; D: TRBD2; J: TRBJ2-1; V: TRBV28; DNA: TGTGCCAGCAGTTCCTCGACTAGCGGGAGGGTCGGTGAGCAGTTCTTC; CDR3: CASSSSTSGRVGEQFF
size: .; D: .; J: TRBJ1-6; V: TRBV7-2; DNA: TGTGCCAGCAGCCTTATAAATTCACCCCTCCACTTT; CDR3: CASSLINSPLHF
size: .; D: .; J: TRBJ2-3; V: TRBV6-5; DNA: TGTGCCAGCAGTACAGGGATTTCCACAGATACGCAGTATTTT; CDR3: CASSTGISTDTQYF
size: .; D: TRBD1; J: TRBJ1-5; V: TRBV18; DNA: TGTGCCAGCTCACCTCAACAGGGGAACAATCAGCCCCAGCATTTT; CDR3: CASSPQQGNNQPQHF
size: .; D: TRBD2; J: TRBJ2-7; V: TRBV19; DNA: TGTGCCAGCTCGGGGGTAGCGGGAGGGGACTACGAGCAGTACTTC; CDR3: CASSGVAGGDYEQYF
size: .; D: .; J: TRBJ2-3; V: TRBV7-9; DNA: TGTGCCAGCAGCTTGAACCCTGGCATGGATACGCAGTATTTT; CDR3: CASSLNPGMDTQYF
size: .; D: TRBD1; J: TRBJ1-5; V: TRBV18; DNA: TGTGCCAGCTCACCACTTCCGGGACAGCGGCCCAATCAGCCCCAGCATTTT; CDR3: CASSPLPGQRPNQPQHF
size: .; D: .; J: TRBJ2-3; V: TRBV5-4; DNA: TGTGCCAGCAGTCCTCCAGGCACAGATACGCAGTATTTT; CDR3: CASSPPGTDTQYF
size: .; D: .; J: TRBJ1-2; V: TRBV10-3; DNA: TGTGCCATCAGTGAGCAGTATGGCTACACCTTC; CDR3: CAISEQYGYTF
size: .; D: TRBD2; J: TRBJ2-2; V: TRBV7-9; DNA: TGTGCCAGCAGCCCTTTGGCGGGGGTTCGCGGGGAGCTGTTTTTT; CDR3: CASSPLAGVRGELFF
size: .; D: TRBD1; J: TRBJ2-2; V: TRBV5-1; DNA: TGCGCCAGCTTCCCGGGACAGGGGCGAGTGGGGGAGCTGTTTTTT; CDR3: CASFPGQGRVGELFF
size: .; D: TRBD2; J: TRBJ2-7; V: TRBV6-6; DNA: TGTGCCAGCAGTTATGGGGAGGGCGAGCAGTACTTC; CDR3: CASSYGEGEQYF
size: .; D: .; J: TRBJ1-2; V: TRBV4-2; DNA: TGTGCCAGCAGCCAAGAACGGGGATCCTATGGCTACACCTTC; CDR3: CASSQERGSYGYTF
size: .; D: .; J: TRBJ1-1; V: TRBV27; DNA: TGTGCCAGCGGCAACACTGAAGCTTTCTTT; CDR3: CASGNTEAFF
size: many; D: .; J: TRBJ1-4; V: TRBV19; DNA: TGTGCCAGTACCCCCCGGGCCTTTAGGGGTGAAAAACTGTTTTTT; CDR3: CASTPRAFRGEKLFF
size: .; D: TRBD1; J: TRBJ1-1; V: TRBV28; DNA: TGTGCCAGCAGTTTTCGAGGACAGGGAACTGAAGCTTTCTTT; CDR3: CASSFRGQGTEAFF
size: .; D: .; J: TRBJ1-1; V: TRBV4-2; DNA: TGTGCCAGCAGCCAACTCTCCGGGAACACTGAAGCTTTCTTT; CDR3: CASSQLSGNTEAFF
size: .; D: .; J: TRBJ1-1; V: TRBV12-3/TRBV12-4; DNA: TGTGCCAGCAGAGAACAGGTACACACTGAAGCTTTCTTT; CDR3: CASREQVHTEAFF
size: .; D: TRBD1; J: TRBJ2-7; V: TRBV10-3; DNA: TGTGCCACCCAGGGGGCCGAGCAGTACTTC; CDR3: CATQGAEQYF
size: .; D: TRBD1; J: TRBJ1-4; V: TRBV19; DNA: TGTGCCAGTAGTAAAAGGGACAGCCTGAATGAAAAACTGTTTTTT; CDR3: CASSKRDSLNEKLFF
size: .; D: .; J: TRBJ1-2; V: TRBV19; DNA: TGTGCCAGTAGTATAGTTGGCGGGGGCTACACCTTC; CDR3: CASSIVGGGYTF
size: .; D: .; J: TRBJ2-1; V: TRBV11-2; DNA: TGTGCCAGCAGCTCCGGGACTTTGAACAATGAGCAGTTCTTC; CDR3: CASSSGTLNNEQFF
size: .; D: TRBD2; J: TRBJ2-7; V: TRBV4-3; DNA: TGCGCCAGCAGCCAAGATGGGACTAGCGGGTCCTACGAGCAGTACTTC; CDR3: CASSQDGTSGSYEQYF
size: .; D: TRBD1; J: TRBJ1-1; V: TRBV27; DNA: TGTGCCAGCAGTTTACGGGCAGGGGGCATGAGAACTGAAGCTTTCTTT; CDR3: CASSLRAGGMRTEAFF
size: .; D: TRBD2; J: TRBJ2-1; V: TRBV11-2; DNA: TGTGCCAGCAGCCCAGGCGGCGGGGGGACCTACAATGAGCAGTTCTTC; CDR3: CASSPGGGGTYNEQFF